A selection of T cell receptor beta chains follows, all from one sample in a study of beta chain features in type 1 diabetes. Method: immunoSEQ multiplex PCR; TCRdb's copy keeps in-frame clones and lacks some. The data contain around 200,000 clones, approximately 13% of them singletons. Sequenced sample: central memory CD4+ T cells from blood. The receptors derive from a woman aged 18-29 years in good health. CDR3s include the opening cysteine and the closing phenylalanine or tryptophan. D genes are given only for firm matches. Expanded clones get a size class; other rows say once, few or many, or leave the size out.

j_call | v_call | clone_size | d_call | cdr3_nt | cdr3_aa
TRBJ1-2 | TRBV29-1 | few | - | TGCAGCGTTGACGGTAACTATGGCTACACCTTC | CSVDGNYGYTF
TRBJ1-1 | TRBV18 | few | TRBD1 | TGTGCCAGCTCACCGGGACAGGGCATGAACACTGAAGCTTTCTTT | CASSPGQGMNTEAFF
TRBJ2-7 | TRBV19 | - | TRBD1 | TGTGCCAGTAGTACAGGGACAGGGGCTGAAGAGCAGTACTTC | CASSTGTGAEEQYF
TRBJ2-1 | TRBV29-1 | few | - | TGCAGCGTTGTAAGAAGGTGGGCTGAGCAGTTCTTC | CSVVRRWAEQFF
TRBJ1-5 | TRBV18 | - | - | TGTGCCAGCTCACCACAGGAGGGGAGCAATCAGCCCCAGCATTTT | CASSPQEGSNQPQHF
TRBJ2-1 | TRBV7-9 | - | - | TGTGCCAGCAGCTCCTCCGGAGATGAGCAGTTCTTC | CASSSSGDEQFF
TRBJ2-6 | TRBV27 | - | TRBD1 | TGTGCCAGCAGTAGACCGGGACAGGGTTTCTCTGGGGCCAACGTCCTGACTTTC | CASSRPGQGFSGANVLTF
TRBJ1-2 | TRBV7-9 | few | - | TGTGCCAGCAGCTTGAACAGGGAAGGCTACACCTTC | CASSLNREGYTF
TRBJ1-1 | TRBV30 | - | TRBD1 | TGTGCCTGGAGTGCAGGGGGCGCATACACTGAAGCTTTCTTT | CAWSAGGAYTEAFF
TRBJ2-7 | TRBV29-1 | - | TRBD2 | TGCAGCGTCTCCAGACTAGCGGGGGTACCGTACGAGCAGTACTTC | CSVSRLAGVPYEQYF
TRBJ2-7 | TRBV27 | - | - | TGTGCCAGCAGTGGGGGGTACTACTCCTACGAGCAGTACTTC | CASSGGYYSYEQYF
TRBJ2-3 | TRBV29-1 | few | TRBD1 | TGCAGCGCGGGTACCGGGACAGGGGGATCAAATACGCAGTATTTT | CSAGTGTGGSNTQYF
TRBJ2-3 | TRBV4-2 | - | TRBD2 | TGTGCCAGCAGCCAAAACCCCCACGGAGCGGGAGGGCCTAGTGATACGCAGTATTTT | CASSQNPHGAGGPSDTQYF
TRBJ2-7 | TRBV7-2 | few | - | TGTGCCAGCAGCCCCGGGACACGGACCGACGAGCAGTACTTC | CASSPGTRTDEQYF
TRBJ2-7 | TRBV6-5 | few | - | TGTGCCAGCAGGACGGGACATAGAGCCTACGAGCAGTACTTC | CASRTGHRAYEQYF
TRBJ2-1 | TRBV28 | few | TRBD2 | TGTGCCAGCAGTTTCGGACTAGCGGGCAATGAGCAGTTCTTC | CASSFGLAGNEQFF
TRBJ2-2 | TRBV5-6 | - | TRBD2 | TGTGCCAGCAGCTCCTTGAGCGGGAGAGGCACCGGGGAGCTGTTTTTT | CASSSLSGRGTGELFF
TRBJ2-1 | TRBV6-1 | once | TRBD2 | TGTGCCAGCAGTGCGGGAGGGCCAAGTGAGCAGTTCTTC | CASSAGGPSEQFF
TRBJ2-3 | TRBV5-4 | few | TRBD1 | TGTGCCAGCAGCCTTGACAGGGGCACAGATACGCAGTATTTT | CASSLDRGTDTQYF
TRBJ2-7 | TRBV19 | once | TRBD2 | TGTGCCAGTAGTATAACCGGGAGGACCTACGAGCAGTACTTC | CASSITGRTYEQYF
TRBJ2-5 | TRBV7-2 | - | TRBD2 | TGTGCCAGCAGCTCTAATAGCGGGCTCCAAGAGACCCAGTACTTC | CASSSNSGLQETQYF
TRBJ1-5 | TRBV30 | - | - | TGTGCCTGGAGTGGCGGGGGGATCGGCAATCAGCCCCAGCATTTT | CAWSGGGIGNQPQHF
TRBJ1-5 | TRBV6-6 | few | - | TGTGCCAGCAGTTATTTAGGACAGTCCAATCAGCCCCAGCATTTT | CASSYLGQSNQPQHF
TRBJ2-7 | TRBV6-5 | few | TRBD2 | TGTGCCAGCAGACTTACTAGCGGGAGGTCCAACGAGCAGTACTTC | CASRLTSGRSNEQYF
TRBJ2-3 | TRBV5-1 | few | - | TGCGCCAGCAGCTCTAATGTTAAGACAGATACGCAGTATTTT | CASSSNVKTDTQYF
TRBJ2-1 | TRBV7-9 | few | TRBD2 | TGTGCCAGCAGCCCCCTTGGGAGGGCAAGTGAGCAGTTCTTC | CASSPLGRASEQFF
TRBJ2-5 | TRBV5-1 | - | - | TGCGCCAGCAGCTTGGTCCCAGCAGGCAGAGGGGAGACCCAGTACTTC | CASSLVPAGRGETQYF
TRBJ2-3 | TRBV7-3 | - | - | TGTGCCAGCAGCTCCCGGGCAGATACGCAGTATTTT | CASSSRADTQYF
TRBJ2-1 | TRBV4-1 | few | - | TGCGCCAGCAGCCAAGTTGTGGGAGCCTACAATGAGCAGTTCTTC | CASSQVVGAYNEQFF
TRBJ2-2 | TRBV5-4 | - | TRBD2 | TGTGCCAGCAGCTTGGAGACTAGCGGGAACACCGGGGAGCTGTTTTTT | CASSLETSGNTGELFF
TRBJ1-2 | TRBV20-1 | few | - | TGCAGTGGTTTACATCGGGTTGGCTACACCTTC | CSGLHRVGYTF
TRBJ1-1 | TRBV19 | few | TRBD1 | TGTGCCAGTAGTATTACTCACAGGGGGAACACTGAAGCTTTCTTT | CASSITHRGNTEAFF
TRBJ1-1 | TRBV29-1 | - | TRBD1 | TGCAGCGCCGGGACAGGGGGAGTTCACACTGAAGCTTTCTTT | CSAGTGGVHTEAFF
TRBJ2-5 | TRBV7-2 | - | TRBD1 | TGTGCCAGCAGCTTAGATCCAGGGGGAGAAGAGACCCAGTACTTC | CASSLDPGGEETQYF
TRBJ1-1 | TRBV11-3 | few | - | TGTGCCAGCAGCCCCCGGTGGAACACTGAAGCTTTCTTT | CASSPRWNTEAFF
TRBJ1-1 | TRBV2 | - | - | TGTGCCAGCACCTCAGGGAATAGGAACACTGAAGCTTTCTTT | CASTSGNRNTEAFF
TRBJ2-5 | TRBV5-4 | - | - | TGTGCCAGCACCCGGGACTTGCAAGAGACCCAGTACTTC | CASTRDLQETQYF
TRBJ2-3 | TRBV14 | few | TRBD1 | TGTGCCAGCAGCCAAGGAGGGACAGGGCACGCAGATACGCAGTATTTT | CASSQGGTGHADTQYF
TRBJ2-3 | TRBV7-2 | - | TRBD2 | TGTGCCAGCAGCTTAAATAGCGGGCTCACAGATACGCAGTATTTT | CASSLNSGLTDTQYF
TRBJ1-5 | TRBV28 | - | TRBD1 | TGTGCCAGCAGCTCCGGGACAGGGGATATGAAGCCCCAGCATTTT | CASSSGTGDMKPQHF
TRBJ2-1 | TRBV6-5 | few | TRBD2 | TGTGCCAGCAGGAGAAAGCGGGAGCCCTACAATGAGCAGTTCTTC | CASRRKREPYNEQFF
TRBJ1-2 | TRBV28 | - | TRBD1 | TGTGCCAGCAGTCCCGGACAGGCACTCTATGGCTACACCTTC | CASSPGQALYGYTF
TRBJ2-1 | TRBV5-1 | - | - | TGCGCCAGCAGCTTAATAGAGCAGGGTGGTGAGCAGTTCTTC | CASSLIEQGGEQFF
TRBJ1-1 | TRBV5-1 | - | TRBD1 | TGCGCCAGCAGCCAGGGGACAGGGTTGAGCACTGAAGCTTTCTTT | CASSQGTGLSTEAFF
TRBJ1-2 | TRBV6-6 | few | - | TGTGCCACCCGACCTGGGGAGTACGGCTACACCTTC | CATRPGEYGYTF
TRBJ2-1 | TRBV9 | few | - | TGTGCCAGCAGCCCTCGCACCATAACTAGCAACAATGAGCAGTTCTTC | CASSPRTITSNNEQFF
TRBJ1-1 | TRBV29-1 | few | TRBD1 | TGCAGCGTTGTAGGTTTCGGACAGGGGGGAACTGAAGCTTTCTTT | CSVVGFGQGGTEAFF
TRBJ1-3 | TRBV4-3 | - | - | TGCGCCAGCAGCCAAGGAATAACAGACCGAAACACCATATATTTT | CASSQGITDRNTIYF
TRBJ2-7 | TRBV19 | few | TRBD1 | TGTGCCAGTAGTCCCCTGAGGACAGGGGGGACCTACGAGCAGTACTTC | CASSPLRTGGTYEQYF
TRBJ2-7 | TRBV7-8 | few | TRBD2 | TGTGCCAGCACCCTCAGCGGGATCTCCTACGAGCAGTACTTC | CASTLSGISYEQYF
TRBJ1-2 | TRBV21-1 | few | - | TGTGCCAGCAGCAATCTGACAGGCTCCCGCTACACCTTC | CASSNLTGSRYTF
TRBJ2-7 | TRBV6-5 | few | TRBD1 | TGTGCCAGCAGTTACTTTGGCAGGGGGAGATCCTACGAGCAGTACTTC | CASSYFGRGRSYEQYF
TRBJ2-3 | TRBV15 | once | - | TGTGCCACCAGCAGAGATAGGGACACTAGCACAGATACGCAGTATTTT | CATSRDRDTSTDTQYF
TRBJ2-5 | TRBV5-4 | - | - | TGTGCCAGCAGGGGGACAGCGGGTCCCCAGTACTTC | CASRGTAGPQYF
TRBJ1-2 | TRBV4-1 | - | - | TGCGCCAGCAGCCAAGGAGACAGCTACTATGGCTACACCTTC | CASSQGDSYYGYTF
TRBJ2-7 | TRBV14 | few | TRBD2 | TGTGCCAGCAGGGCCGGGACTAGCGGGAGGGAATACTTC | CASRAGTSGREYF
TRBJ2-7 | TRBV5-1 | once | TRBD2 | TGCGCCAGCAGCTCCGGACTAGGCGTCTACGAGCAGTACTTC | CASSSGLGVYEQYF
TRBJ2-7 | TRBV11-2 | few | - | TGTGCCAGCAGCGCAATACAGGGATACGAGCAGTACTTC | CASSAIQGYEQYF
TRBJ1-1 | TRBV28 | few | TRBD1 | TGTGCCAGCAAAACGGGACAGGGTATGAACACTGAAGCTTTCTTT | CASKTGQGMNTEAFF
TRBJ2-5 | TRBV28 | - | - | TGTGCCAGCAGTTTATCGGCAGGGATCCAAGAGACCCAGTACTTC | CASSLSAGIQETQYF